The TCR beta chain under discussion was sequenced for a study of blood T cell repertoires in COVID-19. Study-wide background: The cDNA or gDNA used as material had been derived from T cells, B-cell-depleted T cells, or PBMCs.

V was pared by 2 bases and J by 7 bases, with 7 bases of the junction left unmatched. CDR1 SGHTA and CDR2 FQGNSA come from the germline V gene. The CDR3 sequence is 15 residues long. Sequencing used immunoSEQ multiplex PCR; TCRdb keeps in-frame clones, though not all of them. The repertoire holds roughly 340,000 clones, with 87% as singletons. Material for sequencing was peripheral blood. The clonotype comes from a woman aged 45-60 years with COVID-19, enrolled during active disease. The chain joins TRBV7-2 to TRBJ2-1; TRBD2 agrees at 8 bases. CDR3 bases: TGTGCCAGCAGCTTAAAAGGCAGCGGGAGTAATGAGCAGTTCTTC. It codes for CASSLKGSGSNEQFF.